These T cell receptor beta chains were read from a single sample in a study of human thymus T cells. The assay was immunoSEQ multiplex PCR, and TCRdb's table has in-frame clones only and misses some. The repertoire has tens of thousands of clones, 90% to 98% of them found once; the top ten carry 0.025% to 0.035%. What was sequenced was thymus tissue. These receptor sequences come from a boy under three years old with a congenital heart defect but otherwise immunologically healthy. Both conserved end residues are part of each CDR3. Clone size is stated in some rows and not others, as once, few, many or a class when expanded.

TRBV7-9 NA CASSFWDRGDYGYTF
TRBV9 NA CASSVASRSGCVEQYF
TRBV9 NA CASSTGTVNTEAFF
TRBV19 NA CASSIVDGARRDGYTF
TRBV15 NA CATKVGQARGSYNEQFF
TRBV12-5 NA CASGQGRGTEAFF
TRBV30 NA CAWSTVDQPQHF
TRBV18 few CASSHKKRDQPQHF
TRBV21-1 NA CAPPGQGTHGYTF
TRBV28 NA CATTGANYGYTF
TRBV21-1 NA CASSRICVYEQYF
TRBV5-1 NA CASQGAYNEQFF
TRBV6-5 NA CASRTGTEAFF
TRBV5-6 once CASSLILGAGELFF
TRBV6-1 NA CASSEMGGGETQYF
TRBV29-1 once CSVPSEGQGAKNIQYF